The 21 T cell receptor beta chains in this list originate from one sample, sequenced in a study of CD8 T cells in Susac syndrome. Random hexamers were used to reverse transcribe an amount of about 0.45 to 1 ug RNA. One entry per CDR3 protein results from TCRdb running MiXCR on the immunoSEQ multiplex PCR reads. The sample has about 400,000 distinct CDR3 sequences, more than 80% seen once; the top ten hold approximately 0.11%. Input material: CD8+ T cells from PBMCs. The receptor source for this set is a human donor with multiple sclerosis.

The gene calls are TRBV7-9 and TRBJ2-4, with TRBD2 matching 9 bases. The germline V gene encodes CDR1 SEHNR and CDR2 FQNEAQ (reference sequence). This CDR3 region has 17 residues. J lost 5 bases, V lost 0 bases, and 8 bases had no gene match. CDR3 amino acids: CASSLASGLAGQNIQYF. CDR3 nucleotides: TGTGCCAGCAGCTTAGCCTCGGGACTAGCCGGCCAAAACATTCAGTACTTC.

The chain joins TRBV27 to TRBJ2-1; 7 nucleotides align to TRBD2. This CDR3 contains 15 residues. Germline values: CDR1 MNHEY, CDR2 SMNVEV (reference sequence). The V and J ends lost 4 bases and 2 bases, in that order; junction bases with no gene match: 5. This CDR3 reads CASSSGGSPYNEQFF. The CDR3 bases are TGTGCCAGCAGTTCCGGGGGGAGCCCCTACAATGAGCAGTTCTTC.

In nucleotides, the CDR3 is TGTGCCAGCAGCTTAGCGGGACAGCTTGAAGCTTTCTTT. As protein: CASSLAGQLEAFF. The V call is TRBV7-2, the J call TRBJ1-1, with 7 bases matching TRBD1. V lost 0 bases and J lost 7; bases outside the gene matches: 2. Germline CDR1 reads SGHTA; CDR2 reads FQGNSA. The CDR3 is 13 residues long.

V is TRBV5-6 and J is TRBJ2-4; TRBD1 matches 9 bases. This CDR3 has 14 amino acids. The germline gives CDR1 SGHDT, CDR2 YYEEEE. J gave up 4 bases and V 3 bases, and 2 bases lay outside the gene matches. CDR3 loop: CASSYGQGKNIQYF. In nucleotides, the CDR3 is TGTGCCAGCAGCTACGGACAGGGGAAAAACATTCAGTACTTC.

This clonotype is a singleton in its sample. The chain links TRBV30 to TRBJ2-3, with 7 bases fitting TRBD1. From germline, CDR1 is GTSNPN and CDR2 SVGIG (reference sequence). Trimming cost V 3 bases and J 1 base; bases outside gene matches: 1. This CDR3 region has 13 residues. Here the CDR3 DNA reads TGTGCCTGGAGCACAGGGGGCACAGATACGCAGTATTTT. Translation: CAWSTGGTDTQYF.

The J gene is TRBJ1-1, the V gene TRBV9, with D uncertain. Germline V gene lookup returns CDR1 SGDLS and CDR2 YYNGEE. CDR3 size: 14 residues. V dropped 0 bases and J dropped 0 bases, with 6 bases sitting between them. CDR3 in amino acids: CASSVDTLNTEAFF. The CDR3 bases are TGTGCCAGCAGCGTAGACACCTTGAACACTGAAGCTTTCTTT.

This clonotype has just a few counts. This chain uses TRBV23-1 with TRBJ2-4; no firm D call. TRBV23-1 belongs to the ORF category, with a function that is uncertain. Trimming removed 0 bases at V and 6 bases at J, with 18 bases between. This CDR3 has 17 amino acids. The DNA of the CDR3 is TGCGCCAGCAGTCAATCAGAGGCCTCGGGCGATGGAAACATTCAGTACTTC. Translating it yields CASSQSEASGDGNIQYF.

The gene calls are TRBV30 and TRBJ1-2; 9 nucleotides align to TRBD1. The V segment lost 3 bases and the J segment 5 bases; nucleotides outside the gene matches: 4. The CDR3 extends over 13 amino acids. CDR1 is GTSNPN, CDR2 SVGIG, per germline (reference sequence). DNA for the CDR3: TGTGCCTGGAGCGAGGGACAGGGTTATGGCTACACCTTC. Protein: CAWSEGQGYGYTF.

This clonotype was found once. V gene TRBV7-9 combines with J gene TRBJ2-7; D is unclear. Germline CDR1 SEHNR, CDR2 FQNEAQ (reference sequence). V was cut by 5 bases and J by 6 bases, with 17 bases left in between. The CDR3 totals 14 residues. DNA of the CDR3: TGTGCCAGCAGCCCCGAGGCAGGCCGTATCGAGCAGTACTTC. Residues: CASSPEAGRIEQYF.

The chain couples TRBV4-1 to TRBJ2-2; D is undetermined. Trimming removed 0 bases at V and 7 bases at J, with 12 bases between. Germline lookup yields CDR1 MGHRA and CDR2 YSYEKL. There are 15 residues in the CDR3. CDR3 in DNA: TGCGCCAGCAGCCAAGAGAGAAGTCAGGTCGGGGAGCTGTTTTTT. Translating gives CASSQERSQVGELFF.

The chain combines TRBV5-4 with TRBJ2-1; D call uncertain. The CDR3 has 15 amino acids. The V end lost 5 bases, the J end lost 1 base, and 13 bases lay between the germline ends. The germline CDR1 and CDR2 sequences are SGHNT and YYREEE (reference sequence). This chain's CDR3 is CASRPSQESYNEQFF. The CDR3 DNA is TGTGCCAGCAGACCCTCTCAGGAGTCCTACAATGAGCAGTTCTTC.

V usage is TRBV9 and J usage is TRBJ2-5; 8 nucleotides line up with TRBD1. CDR3 length: 17 residues. The V segment lost 4 bases and the J segment 3 bases; nucleotides outside the gene matches: 14. The germline V gene encodes CDR1 SGDLS and CDR2 YYNGEE. The CDR3 DNA sequence: TGTGCCAGCAGCCCCAGGACAGGGATGGGATCCGAAGAGACCCAGTACTTC. This gives the protein CASSPRTGMGSEETQYF.

The chain recombines TRBV3-1 with TRBJ2-2, with 8 nucleotides matching TRBD1. CDR1 and CDR2 from the germline V gene are LGHDT and YNNKEL (reference sequence). This CDR3 spans 16 amino acids. The J segment lost 2 bases and the V segment lost 5 bases, leaving 7 bases of the junction unmatched. The CDR3: CASSGTGGQNTGELFF. CDR3 sequence (DNA): TGTGCCAGCAGCGGTACAGGGGGACAAAACACCGGGGAGCTGTTTTTT.

V gene TRBV30 combines with J gene TRBJ2-7; 7 positions match TRBD1. In germline, CDR1 is GTSNPN, CDR2 SVGIG (reference sequence). Unmatched junction bases numbered 7, after V lost 0 bases and J lost 5 bases. The CDR3 extends over 14 amino acids. The CDR3 sequence is CAWSVAGGRDEQYF. CDR3 coding DNA: TGTGCCTGGAGTGTCGCAGGGGGACGGGACGAGCAGTACTTC.

The chain links TRBV12-3 or TRBV12-4 to TRBJ1-3; D is possibly TRBD1 (5 bases). The CDR3 sequence is 16 residues long. Trimming cost V 3 bases and J 0 bases, with 12 bases left between them. CDR3 in DNA: TGTGCCAGCAGTTTGGACACCCTGAGCTCTGGAAACACCATATATTTT. Translation: CASSLDTLSSGNTIYF.

This rearrangement joins TRBV4-1 to TRBJ2-1; D is unresolved. Trimming took 0 bases from V and 5 from J, leaving 14 bases between them. This CDR3 has 16 residues. Germline CDR1 MGHRA, CDR2 YSYEKL. For the CDR3, the DNA is TGCGCCAGCAGCCAAGATCTTAGCTTCGCCCACAATGAGCAGTTCTTC. Translated, it gives CASSQDLSFAHNEQFF.

The genes are TRBV5-6 and TRBJ2-1, with 14 bases aligning to TRBD2. Trimming took 4 bases from V and 0 from J; bases not matched to a gene: 6. There are 18 residues in the CDR3. CDR1 and CDR2 from the germline V gene are SGHDT and YYEEEE. CDR3 amino acids: CASSKGLAGGFSYNEQFF. CDR3 DNA sequence: TGTGCCAGCAGCAAAGGACTAGCGGGGGGTTTCTCCTACAATGAGCAGTTCTTC.

The chain recombines TRBV7-2 with TRBJ2-1; a weak D match, TRBD1 (6 bases). CDR3 length: 16 amino acids. V lost 1 base and J lost 10, with 20 bases in between. The germline CDR1 and CDR2 sequences are SGHTA and FQGNSA. CDR3 in DNA: TGTGCCAGCAGCTTAGGAGGGGGAATGGTACAACGGGAGCAGTTCTTC. Amino acid sequence: CASSLGGGMVQREQFF.

The CDR3 region has the DNA TGTGCCAGCAGCTTAACGGAGGCGCTGGGGACCGGGGAGCTGTTTTTT. Translated: CASSLTEALGTGELFF. The rearrangement links TRBV7-3 to TRBJ2-2; tentatively, D is TRBD2 (5 bases). The CDR3 spans 16 residues. The ends were cut back, 0 bases at V and 5 bases at J, with 13 bases in the middle. From germline, CDR1 is SGHTA and CDR2 FQGTGA.

V and J are TRBV14 and TRBJ2-5, with D perhaps matching TRBD2 (6 bases). Germline V gene lookup returns CDR1 SGHDN and CDR2 FVKESK. Deletions cut 4 bases from V and 5 bases from J, with 17 bases between. The CDR3 extends over 15 amino acids. The CDR3 loop reads CASSPGEVSGETQYF. For the CDR3, the DNA is TGTGCCAGCAGCCCCGGGGAGGTATCGGGGGAGACCCAGTACTTC.

V is TRBV6-5 and J is TRBJ2-7, with D hard to call. The CDR3 is made up of 14 amino acids. V shed 0 bases and J shed 3 bases, with 9 bases lying between them. Germline V lookup: CDR1 MNHEY, CDR2 SVGAGI. The CDR3 reads CASSYSGGDYEQYF. In nucleotides, the CDR3 is TGTGCCAGCAGTTACTCGGGTGGGGACTACGAGCAGTACTTC.